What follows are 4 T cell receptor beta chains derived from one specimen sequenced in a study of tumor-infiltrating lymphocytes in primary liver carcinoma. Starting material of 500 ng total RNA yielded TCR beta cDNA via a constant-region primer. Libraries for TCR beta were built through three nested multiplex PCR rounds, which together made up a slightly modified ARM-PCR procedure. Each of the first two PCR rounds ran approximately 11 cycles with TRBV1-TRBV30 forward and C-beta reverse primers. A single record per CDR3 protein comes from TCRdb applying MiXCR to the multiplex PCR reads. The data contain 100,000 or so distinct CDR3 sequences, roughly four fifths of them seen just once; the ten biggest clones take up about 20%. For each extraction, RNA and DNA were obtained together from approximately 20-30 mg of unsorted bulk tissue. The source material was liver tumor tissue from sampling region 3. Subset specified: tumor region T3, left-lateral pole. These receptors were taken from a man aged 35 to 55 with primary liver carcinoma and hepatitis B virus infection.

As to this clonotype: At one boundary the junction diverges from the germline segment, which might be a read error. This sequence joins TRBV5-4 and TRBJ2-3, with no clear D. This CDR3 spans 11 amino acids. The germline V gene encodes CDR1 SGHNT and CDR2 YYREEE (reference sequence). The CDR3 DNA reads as TGTGCCAGTAGCCAGAACGAGAGGTCAGATTTT. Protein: CASSQNERSDF.

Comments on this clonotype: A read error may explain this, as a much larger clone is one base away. CDR3 nucleotides: TGTGCCTATACGGACAGCTGCGAGCAGTACTTC. This encodes CAYTDSCEQYF. This chain links TRBV30 with TRBJ2-7; the D gene is possibly TRBD1 (6 bases). Germline V gene lookup returns CDR1 GTSNPN and CDR2 SVGIG (reference sequence). V was cut by 7 bases and J by 6 bases, with 13 bases left in between. The CDR3 is 11 amino acids. Using reference TRBV30 and TRBJ2-7 for the parts outside the CDR3, the full variable domain is SQTIHQWPATLVQPVGSPLSLECTVEGTSNPNLYWYRQAAGRGLQLLFYSVGIGQISSEVPQNLSASRPQDRQFILSSKKLLLSDSGFYLCAYTDSCEQYFGPGTRLTVT.

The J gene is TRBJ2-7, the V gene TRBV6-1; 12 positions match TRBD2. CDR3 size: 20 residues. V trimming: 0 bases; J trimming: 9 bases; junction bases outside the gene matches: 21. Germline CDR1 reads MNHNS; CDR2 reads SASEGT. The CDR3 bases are TGTGCCAGCAGTGAAGCCCCCCTAGGACTAGCGGGAAGGCCCCGCGACGGGCAGTACTTC. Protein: CASSEAPLGLAGRPRDGQYF.

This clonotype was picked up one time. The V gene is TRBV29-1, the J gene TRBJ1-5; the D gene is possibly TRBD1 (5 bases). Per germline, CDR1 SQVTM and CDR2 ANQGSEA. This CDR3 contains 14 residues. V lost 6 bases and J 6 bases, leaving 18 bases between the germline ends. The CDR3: CSVNEGQTCQPQHF. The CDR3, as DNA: TGCAGCGTCAACGAAGGACAAACCTGTCAGCCCCAGCATTTT.